The 21 T cell receptor beta chains below come from one sample, sequenced in a study of CD8 T cells in ankylosing spondylitis. From the 5' RACE reads, TCRdb called clonotypes with MiXCR, one entry per CDR3 protein. The data show around 150,000 distinct CDR3 sequences, around 18% seen once. The sequenced sample consisted of blood, either unsorted or a sorted T cell fraction (not recorded which). Receptor source: a male donor with ankylosing spondylitis or in good health (not recorded which).

This clonotype was seen at least ten times. This chain uses TRBV3-1 with TRBJ2-7; D possibly corresponds to TRBD1 (6 bases). The CDR3 runs to 12 residues. Germline V gives CDR1 LGHDT, CDR2 YNNKEL (reference sequence). Deletions cut 4 bases from V and 5 bases from J, with 9 bases between. CDR3 DNA: TGTGCCAGCAGCCCCAGGGGTGACGAGCAGTACTTC. This sequence encodes CASSPRGDEQYF.

The sample holds many counts of this clonotype. The genes are TRBV20-1 and TRBJ2-7; a possible D gene is TRBD2 (5 bases). The CDR3 runs to 13 residues. The germline CDR1 and CDR2 sequences are DFQATT and SNEGSKA (reference sequence). V lost 7 bases and J lost 1, with 14 bases in between. CDR3 sequence (DNA): TGCAGTGTGAAAGGACTGGTATCCTACGAGCAGTACTTC. The encoded protein is CSVKGLVSYEQYF.

This clonotype showed up just once. The J gene is TRBJ2-7, the V gene TRBV29-1, with 12 bases identical to TRBD2. The CDR3 length is 15 residues. V gave up 6 bases and J gave up 4 bases; unmatched junction bases: 10. CDR1 SQVTM and CDR2 ANQGSEA come from the germline V gene. The CDR3 loop reads CSVSPTSGRVYEQYF. The DNA for the CDR3 is TGCAGCGTATCCCCGACTAGCGGGAGAGTGTACGAGCAGTACTTC.

CDR3 residues: CSARRGPSNQPQHF. The DNA of the CDR3 is TGCAGTGCTAGAAGGGGGCCCTCCAATCAGCCCCAGCATTTT. The V and J genes are TRBV20-1 and TRBJ1-5; the match to TRBD1 covers 7 bases. The CDR3 has 14 amino acids. Germline V gene data show CDR1 as DFQATT and CDR2 as SNEGSKA (reference sequence). The trim removed 2 bases at V and 3 bases at J, leaving 4 bases unmatched.

This clonotype has a count of ten or more. The gene calls are TRBV29-1 and TRBJ2-7, with D possibly matching TRBD2 (5 bases). The CDR3 runs 14 residues. In germline, CDR1 is SQVTM, CDR2 ANQGSEA. V lost 1 base and J 2 bases, leaving 12 bases between the germline ends. The CDR3 region is CSVEGARGPYEQYF. CDR3 in DNA: TGCAGCGTTGAAGGGGCCCGGGGTCCCTACGAGCAGTACTTC.

This clonotype was recorded many times. The J gene is TRBJ2-3, the V gene TRBV7-8; D unclear. The CDR3 extends over 11 amino acids. V lost 3 bases and J lost 8, with 6 bases in between. CDR1 and CDR2 from the germline V gene are SGHVS and FQNEAQ. DNA of the CDR3: TGTGCCAGCAGCTTGATCGGTACGCAGTATTTT. Translation gives CASSLIGTQYF. Based on the CDR3 plus reference TRBV7-8 and TRBJ2-3, the full variable domain is GAGVSQSPRYKVAKRGQDVALRCDPISGHVSLFWYQQALGQGPEFLTYFQNEAQLDKSGLPSDRFFAERPEGSVSTLKIQRTQQEDSAVYLCASSLIGTQYFGPGTRLTVL.

The chain joins TRBV30 to TRBJ1-2; D is ambiguous. Per germline, CDR1 GTSNPN and CDR2 SVGIG (reference sequence). The CDR3 loop spans 14 amino acids. Trimming cost V 0 bases and J 0 bases, with 8 bases left between them. The CDR3 DNA follows: TGTGCCTGGAGTGTAGGCGTAGCTAACTATGGCTACACCTTC. As protein: CAWSVGVANYGYTF. Drawing the rest from reference TRBV30 and TRBJ1-2, the complete variable domain is SQTIHQWPATLVQPVGSPLSLECTVEGTSNPNLYWYRQAAGRGLQLLFYSVGIGQISSEVPQNLSASRPQDRQFILSSKKLLLSDSGFYLCAWSVGVANYGYTFGSGTRLTVV.

In this sample, this clonotype turned up many times. The V and J genes are TRBV20-1 and TRBJ1-4; 9 nucleotides align to TRBD1. In germline, CDR1 is DFQATT, CDR2 SNEGSKA (reference sequence). The CDR3 totals 14 residues. V lost 4 bases and J lost 5; bases outside the gene matches: 5. The CDR3 nucleotides are TGCAGTGCTATCGCCGGGACAGGGAATGAAAAACTGTTTTTT. Translated: CSAIAGTGNEKLFF.

This rearrangement joins TRBV20-1 to TRBJ2-7, with TRBD2 identical over 8 bases. This CDR3 has 14 amino acids. Germline V gene sequence: CDR1 DFQATT, CDR2 SNEGSKA (reference sequence). The chain's CDR3 is CSTLRGTSSYEQYF. The CDR3 DNA sequence: TGCAGCACTCTAAGGGGGACTAGCTCCTACGAGCAGTACTTC.

This chain connects TRBV29-1 to TRBJ1-2; no clear D. The CDR3 length is 11 residues. V dropped 6 bases and J dropped 5 bases, with 10 bases sitting between them. Per germline, CDR1 SQVTM and CDR2 ANQGSEA. The CDR3, as DNA: TGCAGCGTAGGTCCCGAGTATGGCTACACCTTC. The encoded protein is CSVGPEYGYTF.

The CDR3 sequence: CASSFRAGSTDTQYF. In DNA form, the CDR3 reads TGTGCCAGCAGCTTTAGGGCAGGAAGCACAGATACGCAGTATTTT. The rearrangement uses TRBV5-4 and TRBJ2-3; D is uncertain. The CDR3 totals 15 residues. The V end lost 2 bases, the J end lost 0 bases, and 10 bases lay between the germline ends. Germline V gene data show CDR1 as SGHNT and CDR2 as YYREEE (reference sequence).

This clonotype was counted at least ten times. This chain links TRBV9 with TRBJ2-1; D may correspond to TRBD1 or TRBD2 (6 bases each). Germline V gene data show CDR1 as SGDLS and CDR2 as YYNGEE. The CDR3 is made up of 15 amino acids. V shed 3 bases and J shed 7 bases, with 17 bases lying between them. The CDR3 nucleotides read TGTGCCAGCAGCGGTCCGGGGGCCGAATGGAATGAGCAGTTCTTC. Translated: CASSGPGAEWNEQFF.

This clonotype was counted at least ten times. The rearrangement links TRBV5-1 to TRBJ2-3; D remains unclear. The V gene's germline CDR1 is SGHRS and CDR2 YFSETQ. The V end lost 0 bases, the J end lost 2 bases, and 10 bases lay between the germline ends. The CDR3 contains 15 residues. CDR3 sequence: CASSLERVATDTQYF. CDR3 sequence (DNA): TGCGCCAGCAGCTTGGAGCGTGTTGCCACAGATACGCAGTATTTT.

In this sample, this clonotype turned up many times. The chain employs TRBV29-1 and TRBJ2-7, with unresolved D. The V gene's germline CDR1 is SQVTM and CDR2 ANQGSEA. CDR3 length equals 11 residues. V shed 4 bases and J shed 5 bases, with 9 bases lying between them. CDR3 DNA sequence: TGCAGCGTTGCCGTGTCGGACGAGCAGTACTTC. It codes for CSVAVSDEQYF.

At least ten counts were recorded for this clonotype. The rearrangement links TRBV20-1 to TRBJ2-7; D may be TRBD1 (6 bases). Trimming took 1 base from V and 7 from J, leaving 11 bases between them. This CDR3 contains 12 residues. Germline V lookup: CDR1 DFQATT, CDR2 SNEGSKA (reference sequence). CDR3 residues: CSARGTAREQYF. CDR3 bases: TGCAGTGCTAGAGGGACAGCGAGAGAGCAGTACTTC.

This clonotype has a count of ten or more. V usage is TRBV20-1 and J usage is TRBJ1-2; 8 bases align to TRBD1. V shed 5 bases, J shed 5 bases, and the junction held 7 bases outside the gene matches. CDR1 and CDR2 from the germline V gene are DFQATT and SNEGSKA (reference sequence). This CDR3 contains 13 residues. The CDR3 protein is CSAPGQGEYGYTF. CDR3 coding DNA: TGCAGTGCTCCAGGACAGGGTGAATATGGCTACACCTTC.

This clonotype was detected many times. The rearrangement uses TRBV9 and TRBJ1-1, with TRBD1 matching 8 bases. This CDR3 comprises 14 residues. V shed 3 bases, J shed 6 bases, and the junction held 7 bases outside the gene matches. In germline, CDR1 is SGDLS, CDR2 YYNGEE. The CDR3 region has the DNA TGTGCCAGCAGCGCTCGTTGGACAGGGTCTGAAGCTTTCTTT. It codes for CASSARWTGSEAFF.

At least ten counts were recorded for this clonotype. The genes are TRBV5-1 and TRBJ1-2; 7 bases match TRBD1. The V segment lost 2 bases and the J segment 3 bases; nucleotides outside the gene matches: 1. Germline V gene lookup returns CDR1 SGHRS and CDR2 YFSETQ. The CDR3 has 13 amino acids. The CDR3 DNA reads TGCGCCAGCAGCTTCGACAGGGACTATGGCTACACCTTC. It encodes CASSFDRDYGYTF.

The chain links TRBV5-1 to TRBJ2-1, with 8 bases aligning to TRBD1. V lost 1 base, J lost 7 bases, and 7 bases stayed unmatched. The germline V gene has CDR1 SGHRS and CDR2 YFSETQ. CDR3 length: 15 residues. The CDR3 sequence is CASSLTGQGSNEQFF. The DNA of the CDR3 is TGCGCCAGCAGCTTGACCGGACAGGGCTCTAATGAGCAGTTCTTC.

This clonotype appeared many times. The CDR3 DNA reads TGTGCCAGCAGTTACTCTCTGCAGGGGAGAAACGAGCAGTACTTC. The encoded protein is CASSYSLQGRNEQYF. The V gene is TRBV6-5, the J gene TRBJ2-7; tentatively, D is TRBD1 (6 bases). From germline, CDR1 is MNHEY and CDR2 SVGAGI. There are 15 residues in the CDR3. The ends were cut back, 0 bases at V and 5 bases at J, with 14 bases in the middle.

This clonotype has only a few counts. The V gene is TRBV28, the J gene TRBJ2-1; no definite D call. Looked up from germline, CDR1 is MDHEN and CDR2 is SYDVKM. V was trimmed by 4 bases and J by 4 bases, leaving 14 bases between them. The CDR3 runs to 15 residues. This CDR3 reads CASSSPGGLYNEQFF. The CDR3 nucleotides are TGTGCCAGCAGTTCCCCCGGTGGTCTATACAATGAGCAGTTCTTC.